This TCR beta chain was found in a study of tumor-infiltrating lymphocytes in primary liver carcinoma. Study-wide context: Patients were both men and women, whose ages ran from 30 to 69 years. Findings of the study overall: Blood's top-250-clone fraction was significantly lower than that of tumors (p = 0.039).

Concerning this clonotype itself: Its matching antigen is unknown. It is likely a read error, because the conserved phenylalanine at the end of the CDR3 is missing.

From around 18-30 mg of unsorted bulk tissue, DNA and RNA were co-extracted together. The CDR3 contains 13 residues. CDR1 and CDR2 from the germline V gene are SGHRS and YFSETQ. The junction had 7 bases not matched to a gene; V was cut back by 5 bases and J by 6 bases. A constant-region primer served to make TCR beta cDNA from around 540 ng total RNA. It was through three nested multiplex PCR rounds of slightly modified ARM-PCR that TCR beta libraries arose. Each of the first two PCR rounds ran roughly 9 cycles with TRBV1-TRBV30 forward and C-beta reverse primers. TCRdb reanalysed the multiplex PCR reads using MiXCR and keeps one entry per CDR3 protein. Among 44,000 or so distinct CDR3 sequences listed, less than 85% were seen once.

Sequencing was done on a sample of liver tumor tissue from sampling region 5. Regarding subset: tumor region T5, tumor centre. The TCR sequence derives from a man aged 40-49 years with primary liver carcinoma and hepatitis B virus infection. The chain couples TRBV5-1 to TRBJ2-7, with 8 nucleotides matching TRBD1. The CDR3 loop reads CASRDRELGEQYS. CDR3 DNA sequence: TGCGCCAGCAGGGACAGGGAACTTGGCGAGCAGTACTCC.